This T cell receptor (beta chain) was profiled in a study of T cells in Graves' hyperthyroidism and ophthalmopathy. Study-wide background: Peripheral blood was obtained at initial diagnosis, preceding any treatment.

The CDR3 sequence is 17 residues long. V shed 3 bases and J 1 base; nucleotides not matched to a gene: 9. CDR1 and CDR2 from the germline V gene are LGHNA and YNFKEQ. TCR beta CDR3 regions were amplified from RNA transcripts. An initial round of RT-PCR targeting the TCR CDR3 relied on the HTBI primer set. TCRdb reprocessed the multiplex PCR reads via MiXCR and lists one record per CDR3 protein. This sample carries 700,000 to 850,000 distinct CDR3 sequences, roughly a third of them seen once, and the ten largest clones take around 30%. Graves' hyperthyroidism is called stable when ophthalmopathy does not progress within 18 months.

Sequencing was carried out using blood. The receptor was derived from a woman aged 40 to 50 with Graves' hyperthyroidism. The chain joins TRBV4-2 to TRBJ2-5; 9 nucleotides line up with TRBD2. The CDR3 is CASSHYLSGGLQETQYF. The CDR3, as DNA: TGTGCCAGCAGCCATTACCTTAGCGGGGGCCTCCAAGAGACCCAGTACTTC.